The clone carrying this TCR beta chain was observed at least ten times. The data were obtained in a study of T-cell reconstitution after alpha-beta-depleted transplantation in children. The V gene lost 7 bases and the J gene lost 1 base, with 7 bases spanning the gap. Germline lookup yields CDR1 LNHDA and CDR2 SQIVND (reference sequence). The CDR3 contains 12 residues. Using unique molecular identifiers, the investigators prepared the TCRbeta library. TCRdb re-analysed the PCR reads in MiXCR, keeping a single row per CDR3 protein. The sample yields a few hundred thousand distinct CDR3 sequences, approximately 9.6% seen once.

This sample comprised PBMCs from the stem cell graft donor, obtained from the stem cell graft. The chain has TRBV19 and TRBJ1-1; no clear D. This TCR derives from a human donor who donated a stem cell graft to a child with SCID. CDR3 bases: TGTGCCAGTACCCTAGGGAACACTGAAGCTTTCTTT. Amino acid sequence: CASTLGNTEAFF.